This TCR beta chain was captured by sequencing in a study of blood T cell repertoires in COVID-19. Methods used by the authors: It was from reference gene primer amplification that nucleated cell counts were estimated. The assay was immunoSEQ multiplex PCR, and TCRdb's table has in-frame clones only and misses some. V and J calls plus clone size are reproduced from that table; the DNA served to infer D and trimming. The data hold around 300,000 clones, with approximately 91% observed a single time. The CDR3 loop spans 11 amino acids. The V gene's germline CDR1 is GTSNPN and CDR2 SVGIG (reference sequence). The ends were cut back, 3 bases at V and 4 bases at J, with 6 bases in the middle.

This receptor was taken from a woman aged 25-40 years with COVID-19, enrolled during active disease. The sample comprised peripheral blood. The chain carries TRBV30 and TRBJ1-1; D call uncertain. CDR3: CAWSRATEAFF. CDR3 coding DNA: TGTGCCTGGAGCCGCGCCACTGAAGCTTTCTTT.